This T cell receptor beta chain is drawn from a study of CD8+CD57+ T cells in acquired aplastic anemia. As for the study in general: Mean yield of DNA from sorted CD4+ and CD8+ cells was 2.5 to 4 ug. Sequencing produced an average of about 11 million reads per healthy donor for CD4+ cells. Study outcomes and limitations: Approximately 27 CD8+ CDR3 sequences occurred in both the patients and the controls. For CD8+ Simpson's diversity, patients and controls showed no significant difference.

This CDR3 spans 12 amino acids. Per the germline V gene, CDR1 is SEHNR and CDR2 is FQNEAQ (reference sequence). V lost 6 bases to trimming and J lost 6 bases, with 11 bases between them. TCR beta VDJ and CDR3 profiles were obtained from a genomic DNA template. MiXCR was run by TCRdb on the reads, yielding one entry per CDR3 protein. The sample has about 110,000 distinct CDR3 sequences, less than 65% seen once. In regard to this clonotype: Its antigen is still unknown.

This clonotype originated in a human donor in good health, serving as a control. This rearrangement joins TRBV7-9 to TRBJ1-1; no reliable D call. The sequencing sample was made of sorted CD4+, CD8+, or CD8+CD57+ T cells (not recorded which) from PBMCs. CDR3 residues: CASSRKRAEAFF. The CDR3 DNA reads as TGTGCCAGCAGTAGAAAGAGGGCTGAAGCTTTCTTT.